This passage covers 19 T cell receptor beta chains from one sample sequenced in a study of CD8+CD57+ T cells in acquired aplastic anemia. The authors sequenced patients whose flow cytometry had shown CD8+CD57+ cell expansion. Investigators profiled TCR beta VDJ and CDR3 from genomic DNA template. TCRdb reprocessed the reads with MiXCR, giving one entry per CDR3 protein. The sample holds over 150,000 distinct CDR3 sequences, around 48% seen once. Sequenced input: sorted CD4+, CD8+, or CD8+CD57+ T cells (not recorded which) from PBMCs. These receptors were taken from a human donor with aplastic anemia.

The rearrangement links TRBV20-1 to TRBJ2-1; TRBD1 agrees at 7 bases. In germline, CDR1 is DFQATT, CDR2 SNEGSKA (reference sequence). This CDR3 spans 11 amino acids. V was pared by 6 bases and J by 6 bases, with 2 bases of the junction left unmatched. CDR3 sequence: CSAGTANEQFF. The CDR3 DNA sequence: TGCAGTGCCGGGACAGCCAATGAGCAGTTCTTC.

The CDR3 region is CASTSTAGRTNYGYTF. CDR3 bases: TGTGCCAGCACCTCGACCGCCGGACGGACTAACTATGGCTACACCTTC. The chain links TRBV11-1 to TRBJ1-2, with D unresolved. V gave up 7 bases and J gave up 0 bases, with 18 bases separating them. CDR1 SGHAT and CDR2 FQDESV come from the germline V gene (reference sequence). The CDR3 runs to 16 residues.

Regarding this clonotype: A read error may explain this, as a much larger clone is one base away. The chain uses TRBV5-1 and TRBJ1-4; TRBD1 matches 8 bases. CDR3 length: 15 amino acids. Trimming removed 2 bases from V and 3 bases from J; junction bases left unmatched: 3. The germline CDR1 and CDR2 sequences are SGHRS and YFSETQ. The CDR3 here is CASSLQGDPNEKLFF. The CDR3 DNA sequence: TGCGCCAGCAGCTTACAGGGGGACCCTAATGAAAAACTGTTTTTT.

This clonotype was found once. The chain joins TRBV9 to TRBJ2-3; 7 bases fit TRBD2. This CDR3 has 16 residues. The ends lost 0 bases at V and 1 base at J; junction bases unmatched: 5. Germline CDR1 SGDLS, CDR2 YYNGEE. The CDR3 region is CASSVGERGGTDTQYF. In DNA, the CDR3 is TGTGCCAGCAGCGTAGGAGAGCGGGGAGGCACAGATACGCAGTATTTT.

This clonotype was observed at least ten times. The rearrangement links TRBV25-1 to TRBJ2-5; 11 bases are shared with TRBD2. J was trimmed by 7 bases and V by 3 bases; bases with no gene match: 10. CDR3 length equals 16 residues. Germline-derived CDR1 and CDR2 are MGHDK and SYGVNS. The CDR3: CASSERLAGGEGTQYF. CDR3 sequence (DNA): TGTGCCAGCAGTGAGAGGCTAGCGGGAGGAGAAGGGACCCAGTACTTC.

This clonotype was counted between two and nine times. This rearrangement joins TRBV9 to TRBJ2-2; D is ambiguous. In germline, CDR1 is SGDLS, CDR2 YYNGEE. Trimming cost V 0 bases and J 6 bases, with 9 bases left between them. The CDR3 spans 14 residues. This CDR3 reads CASSVVKFPGELFF. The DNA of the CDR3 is TGTGCCAGCAGCGTAGTTAAGTTCCCCGGGGAGCTGTTTTTT.

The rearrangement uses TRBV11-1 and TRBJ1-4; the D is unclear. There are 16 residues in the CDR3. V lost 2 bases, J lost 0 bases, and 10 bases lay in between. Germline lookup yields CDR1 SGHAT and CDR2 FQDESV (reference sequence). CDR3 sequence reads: CASSLYLQATNEKLFF. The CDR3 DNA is TGTGCCAGCAGCTTATATCTCCAGGCAACTAATGAAAAACTGTTTTTT. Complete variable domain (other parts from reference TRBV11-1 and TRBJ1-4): EAEVAQSPRYKITEKSQAVAFWCDPISGHATLYWYRQILGQGPELLVQFQDESVVDDSQLPKDRFSAERLKGVDSTLKIQPAELGDSAMYLCASSLYLQATNEKLFFGSGTQLSVL.

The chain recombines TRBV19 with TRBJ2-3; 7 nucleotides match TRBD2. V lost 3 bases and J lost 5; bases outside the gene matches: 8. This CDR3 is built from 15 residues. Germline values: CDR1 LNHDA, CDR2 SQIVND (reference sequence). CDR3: CASSMGGGAVDTQYF. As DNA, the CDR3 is TGTGCCAGTAGTATGGGCGGGGGAGCTGTAGATACGCAGTATTTT.

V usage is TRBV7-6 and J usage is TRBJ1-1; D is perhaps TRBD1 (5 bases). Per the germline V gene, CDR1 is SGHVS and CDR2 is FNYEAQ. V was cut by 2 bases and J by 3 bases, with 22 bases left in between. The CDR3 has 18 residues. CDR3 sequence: CASSLTPTGRGVDTEAFF. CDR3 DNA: TGTGCCAGCAGCTTAACCCCGACGGGAAGAGGGGTGGACACTGAAGCTTTCTTT. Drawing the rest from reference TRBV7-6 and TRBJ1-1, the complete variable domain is GAGVSQSPRYKVTKRGQDVALRCDPISGHVSLYWYRQALGQGPEFLTYFNYEAQQDKSGLPNDRFSAERPEGSISTLTIQRTEQRDSAMYRCASSLTPTGRGVDTEAFFGQGTRLTVV.

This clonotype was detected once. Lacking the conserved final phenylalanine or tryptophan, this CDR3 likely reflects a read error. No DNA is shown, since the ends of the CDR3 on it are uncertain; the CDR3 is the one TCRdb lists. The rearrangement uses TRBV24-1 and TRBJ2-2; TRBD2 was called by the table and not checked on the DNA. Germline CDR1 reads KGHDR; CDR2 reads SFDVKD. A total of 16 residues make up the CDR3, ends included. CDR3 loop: CATSDPRTGNTGELFL.

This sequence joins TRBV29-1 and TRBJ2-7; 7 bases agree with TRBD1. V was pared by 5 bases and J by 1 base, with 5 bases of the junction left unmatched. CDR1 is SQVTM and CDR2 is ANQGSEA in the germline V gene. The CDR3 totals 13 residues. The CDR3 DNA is TGCAGCGTTAACGGACAGGTATCCTACGAGCAGTACTTC. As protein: CSVNGQVSYEQYF.

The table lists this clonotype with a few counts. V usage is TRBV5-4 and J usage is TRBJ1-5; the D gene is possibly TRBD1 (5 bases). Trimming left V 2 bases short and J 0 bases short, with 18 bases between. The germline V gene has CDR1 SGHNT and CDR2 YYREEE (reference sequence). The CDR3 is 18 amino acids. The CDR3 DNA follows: TGTGCCAGCAGCTTCCTCGACAGTAACGATTATAGCAATCAGCCCCAGCATTTT. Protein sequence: CASSFLDSNDYSNQPQHF. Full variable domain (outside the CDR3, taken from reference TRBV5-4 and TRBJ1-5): ETGVTQSPTHLIKTRGQQVTLRCSSQSGHNTVSWYQQALGQGPQFIFQYYREEENGRGNFPPRFSGLQFPNYSSELNVNALELDDSALYLCASSFLDSNDYSNQPQHFGDGTRLSIL.

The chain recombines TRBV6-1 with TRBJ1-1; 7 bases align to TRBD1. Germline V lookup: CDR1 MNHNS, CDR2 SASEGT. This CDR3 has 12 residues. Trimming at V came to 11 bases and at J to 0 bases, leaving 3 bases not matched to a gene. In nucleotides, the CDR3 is TGTGCCTCGGGACAGATGAACACTGAAGCTTTCTTT. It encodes CASGQMNTEAFF.

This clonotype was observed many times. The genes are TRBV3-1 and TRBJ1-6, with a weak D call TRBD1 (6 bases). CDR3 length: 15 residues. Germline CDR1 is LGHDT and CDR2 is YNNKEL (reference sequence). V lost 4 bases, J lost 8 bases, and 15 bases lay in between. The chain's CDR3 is CASSRKQGGDSPLHF. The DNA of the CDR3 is TGTGCCAGCAGCCGAAAACAGGGAGGGGATTCACCCCTCCACTTT.

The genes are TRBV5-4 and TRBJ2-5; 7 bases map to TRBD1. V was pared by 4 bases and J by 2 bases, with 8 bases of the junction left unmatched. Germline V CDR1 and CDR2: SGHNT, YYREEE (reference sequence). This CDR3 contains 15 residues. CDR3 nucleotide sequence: TGTGCCAGCAGCCCAGGGGGACAACTACAAGAGACCCAGTACTTC. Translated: CASSPGGQLQETQYF.

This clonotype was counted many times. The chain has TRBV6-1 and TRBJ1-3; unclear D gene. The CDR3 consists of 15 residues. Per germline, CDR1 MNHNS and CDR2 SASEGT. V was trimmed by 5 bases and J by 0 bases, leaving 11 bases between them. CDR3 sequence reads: CASSPASSSGNTIYF. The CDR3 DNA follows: TGTGCCAGCAGTCCGGCAAGTAGCTCTGGAAACACCATATATTTT.

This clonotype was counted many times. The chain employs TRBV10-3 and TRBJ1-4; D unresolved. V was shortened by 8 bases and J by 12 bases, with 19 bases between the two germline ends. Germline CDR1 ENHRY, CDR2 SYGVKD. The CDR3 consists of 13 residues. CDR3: CAIGVRNGGELFF. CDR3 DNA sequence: TGTGCCATCGGGGTCAGAAATGGTGGGGAACTGTTTTTT.

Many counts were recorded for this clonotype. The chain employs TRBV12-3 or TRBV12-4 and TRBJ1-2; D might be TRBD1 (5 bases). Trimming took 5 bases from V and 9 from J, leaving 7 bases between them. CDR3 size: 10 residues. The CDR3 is CASSKGRYTF. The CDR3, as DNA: TGTGCCAGCAGTAAGGGGCGCTACACCTTC.

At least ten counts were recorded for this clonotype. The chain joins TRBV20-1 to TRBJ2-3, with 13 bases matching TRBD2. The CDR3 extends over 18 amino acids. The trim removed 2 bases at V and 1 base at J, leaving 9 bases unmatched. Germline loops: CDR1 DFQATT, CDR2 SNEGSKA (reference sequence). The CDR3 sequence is CSARYGLAGETGTDTQYF. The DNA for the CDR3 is TGCAGTGCTAGATACGGACTAGCGGGAGAAACTGGCACAGATACGCAGTATTTT.